The 17 T cell receptor beta chains reported below all come from one sample, sequenced in a study of cytomegalovirus exposure and HLA in healthy donors. PCR primers comprised 60 Vbeta and 13 Jbeta primers. Only in-frame clones appear in the TCRdb table, and some are missing; sequencing was by immunoSEQ multiplex PCR. The repertoire holds 150,000 or so clones, around 82% seen once, with 5.5% to 8.5% in the top ten. Sequences were obtained from PBMCs. These TCRs come from a woman aged 45-59 years in good health and CMV-seropositive.

The chain links TRBV25-1 to TRBJ1-6; D not resolved. The CDR3 loop spans 14 amino acids. CDR1 is MGHDK and CDR2 is SYGVNS in the germline V gene. V lost 3 bases and J 7 bases, leaving 10 bases between the germline ends. CDR3 protein: CASSDDLWNSPLHF. As DNA, the CDR3 is TGTGCCAGCAGTGACGATCTATGGAATTCACCCCTCCACTTT.

With respect to this clone: Germline is not matched at one junction end, which may reflect a read error. The chain links TRBV5-6 to TRBJ2-3; 7 bases match TRBD2. Per the germline V gene, CDR1 is SGHDT and CDR2 is YYEEEE. The CDR3 sequence is 13 residues long. The CDR3 nucleotides read TGTGCCAGCAGCTTGGGGGCGGGGGAGCCAGCCCCTTTT. Residues: CASSLGAGEPAPF. Full variable domain (outside the CDR3, taken from reference TRBV5-6 and TRBJ2-3): DAGVTQSPTHLIKTRGQQVTLRCSPKSGHDTVSWYQQALGQGPQFIFQYYEEEERQRGNFPDRFSGHQFPNYSSELNVNALLLGDSALYLCASSLGAGEPAPFGPGTRLTVL.

For the CDR3, the DNA is TGTGCCAGCAGCGTAGGTATCGGCGGGGGGACCGACACCGGGGAGCTGTTTTTT. It translates to CASSVGIGGGTDTGELFF. The rearrangement uses TRBV9 and TRBJ2-2, with 8 positions matching TRBD2. The V gene end was trimmed by 0 bases and the J gene end by 3 bases; junction bases not matched to a gene: 10. This CDR3 contains 18 residues. Germline lookup yields CDR1 SGDLS and CDR2 YYNGEE.

The chain couples TRBV7-2 to TRBJ2-5; 14 positions agree with TRBD2. Germline CDR1 reads SGHTA; CDR2 reads FQGNSA. Trimming removed 5 bases from V and 10 bases from J; junction bases left unmatched: 12. The CDR3 spans 16 residues. The CDR3, as DNA: TGTGCCAGCAGCCAGTTCGGGACTAGCGGGGGACGCGACCAGTACTTC. Translating it yields CASSQFGTSGGRDQYF.

The rearrangement joins TRBV25-1 to TRBJ2-7; D is ambiguous. The CDR3 spans 18 residues. Germline assignment: CDR1 MGHDK and CDR2 SYGVNS. V was cut by 7 bases and J by 2 bases, with 27 bases left in between. The CDR3 sequence: CASKYHPGGQGRAYEQYF. The CDR3 coding sequence is TGTGCCAGCAAGTATCACCCGGGTGGCCAAGGCCGAGCCTACGAGCAGTACTTC.

The rearrangement links TRBV2 to TRBJ1-2; weak D call: TRBD1 (6 bases). From germline, CDR1 is SNHLY and CDR2 FYNNEI. Trimming shortened V by 4 bases and J by 4 bases, and 13 bases separated the two germline ends. The CDR3 consists of 14 residues. DNA of the CDR3: TGTGCCAGCAGTGGTTGGACAGACGTCTATGGCTACACCTTC. It translates to CASSGWTDVYGYTF.

V and J are TRBV2 and TRBJ2-1; D remains ambiguous. CDR1 and CDR2 (germline): SNHLY, FYNNEI. The CDR3 length is 11 residues. Between the trimmed V and J ends, which lost 6 bases and 5 bases, there was a span of 5 bases. CDR3 amino acids: CASSFDNEQFF. Written as DNA, the CDR3 is TGTGCCAGCAGCTTCGACAATGAGCAGTTCTTC. Full variable domain (rest looked up from reference TRBV2 and TRBJ2-1): EPEVTQTPSHQVTQMGQEVILRCVPISNHLYFYWYRQILGQKVEFLVSFYNNEISEKSEIFDDQFSVERPDGSNFTLKIRSTKLEDSAMYFCASSFDNEQFFGPGTRLTVL.

The chain carries TRBV5-1 and TRBJ1-1; maybe TRBD1 (5 bases). This CDR3 is built from 14 residues. Between the trimmed V and J ends, which lost 2 bases and 2 bases, there was a span of 10 bases. CDR1 is SGHRS and CDR2 is YFSETQ in the germline V gene. The DNA for the CDR3 is TGCGCCAGCAGCTTTGGACAACGAAACACTGAAGCTTTCTTT. Its translation is CASSFGQRNTEAFF.

This chain joins TRBV14 and TRBJ2-7, with D unresolved. Trimming left V 1 base short and J 1 base short, with 8 bases between. This CDR3 contains 14 residues. The germline V gene has CDR1 SGHDN and CDR2 FVKESK. In DNA form, the CDR3 reads TGTGCCAGCAGCCAAGGGTCCGGTTCCTACGAGCAGTACTTC. It is translated as CASSQGSGSYEQYF.

J is TRBJ1-6 and V is TRBV6-6; a weak D match, TRBD1 (5 bases). Germline loops: CDR1 MNHNY, CDR2 SVGAGI (reference sequence). This CDR3 region has 15 residues. Trimming removed 6 bases at V and 6 bases at J, with 15 bases between. The CDR3 reads CASSRDSSINSPLHF. CDR3 DNA sequence: TGTGCCAGCAGCCGCGACAGTTCCATTAATTCACCCCTCCACTTT.

The sample holds a few counts of this clone. V and J are TRBV27 and TRBJ2-7, with 7 bases matching TRBD1. Germline loops: CDR1 MNHEY, CDR2 SMNVEV (reference sequence). Trimming cost V 4 bases and J 3 bases; bases outside gene matches: 6. The CDR3 loop spans 14 amino acids. The DNA for the CDR3 is TGTGCCAGCAGTTCGACAGGGAGAAGCTACGAGCAGTACTTC. It specifies CASSSTGRSYEQYF.

The V gene is TRBV18, the J gene TRBJ1-5; D gene ambiguous. V shed 2 bases and J shed 5 bases, with 7 bases lying between them. In germline, CDR1 is KGHSH, CDR2 LQKENI. The CDR3 has 13 amino acids. The CDR3 sequence is CASSPGPDQPQHF. As DNA, the CDR3 is TGTGCCAGCTCACCAGGGCCCGATCAGCCCCAGCATTTT.

The chain carries TRBV10-3 and TRBJ2-3; a possible D gene is TRBD2 (6 bases). CDR1 ENHRY and CDR2 SYGVKD come from the germline V gene. V was clipped by 4 bases and J by 4 bases, with 12 bases between them. The CDR3 contains 14 residues. Here the CDR3 reads CAISVGGAPDTQYF. Here the CDR3 DNA reads TGTGCCATCAGTGTCGGCGGGGCCCCAGATACGCAGTATTTT.

The chain has TRBV20-1 and TRBJ1-2; D remains ambiguous. CDR1 is DFQATT and CDR2 is SNEGSKA in the germline V gene (reference sequence). The CDR3 covers 10 residues. Trimming removed 6 bases from V and 8 bases from J, with 10 bases in between. CDR3 sequence: CSAIANGYTF. CDR3 in DNA: TGCAGTGCCATAGCCAACGGCTACACCTTC.

Comment on this clone: Other DNA sequences in this sample translate to the same CDR3. The chain has TRBV13 and TRBJ2-7, with TRBD2 as a possible D gene (5 bases). The CDR3 length is 13 residues. V shed 0 bases and J shed 4 bases, with 7 bases lying between them. CDR1 PRHDT and CDR2 FYEKMQ come from the germline V gene (reference sequence). The CDR3 region has the DNA TGTGCCAGCAGCTTAGGTCGAGGGTACGAGCAGTACTTC. Protein product: CASSLGRGYEQYF.

In the case of this clone: One end of the junction varies from germline; a read error may be responsible. The genes are TRBV7-9 and TRBJ2-3, with 8 positions matching TRBD1. The germline V gene encodes CDR1 SEHNR and CDR2 FQNEAQ (reference sequence). The CDR3 extends over 16 amino acids. The CDR3 DNA follows: TGTTCCAGCAGCCCCAGACAGGGGCGGGGCACAGATACGCAGTATTTT. Amino acid sequence: CSSSPRQGRGTDTQYF.

The chain employs TRBV6-1 and TRBJ2-3, with unresolved D. V shed 4 bases and J shed 2 bases, with 22 bases lying between them. The CDR3 runs to 18 residues. The germline V gene has CDR1 MNHNS and CDR2 SASEGT. The CDR3 DNA is TGTGCCAGCAGTGCGGATTACCCTGCGGCCCTTATCACAGATACGCAGTATTTT. Encoded protein: CASSADYPAALITDTQYF.